Shown below are 27 T cell receptor beta chains from a single sample sequenced in a study of T-cell reconstitution after alpha-beta-depleted transplantation in children. As it was prepared, the TCRbeta library received unique molecular identifiers. One entry per CDR3 protein results from TCRdb running MiXCR on the PCR reads. This table holds approximately 500,000 distinct CDR3 sequences, 10% to 13% found once. The starting material was PBMCs, obtained before TCRalphabeta/CD19-depleted stem cell transplant. The receptors here all came from a child under 10 years old with inherited bone marrow failure, due to receive a stem cell transplant.

The sample holds many counts of this clonotype. J is TRBJ2-7 and V is TRBV12-3 or TRBV12-4, with TRBD2 matching over 9 bases. The trim removed 8 bases at V and 6 bases at J, leaving 14 bases unmatched. The CDR3 consists of 15 residues. The CDR3 nucleotides are TGTGCCAGCGGGGGGTTAGCGGGAGACATTTCCGAGCAGTACTTC. It codes for CASGGLAGDISEQYF.

This clonotype was recorded a few times. The CDR3 reads CASSPGGLNEQFF. The DNA of the CDR3 is TGTGCCAGCTCGCCCGGGGGCCTCAATGAGCAGTTCTTC. The chain combines TRBV18 with TRBJ2-1; possibly TRBD1 or TRBD2 for D (6 bases each). V was pared by 6 bases and J by 6 bases, with 12 bases between. Germline V gene lookup returns CDR1 KGHSH and CDR2 LQKENI. This CDR3 is built from 13 residues.

This clonotype came up many times. The gene calls are TRBV29-1 and TRBJ1-5; D gene unclear. V was trimmed by 5 bases and J by 0 bases, leaving 8 bases between them. This CDR3 region has 13 residues. Germline-derived CDR1 and CDR2 are SQVTM and ANQGSEA. The CDR3 region is CSVSHASNQPQHF. CDR3 DNA sequence: TGCAGCGTTTCACACGCTAGCAATCAGCCCCAGCATTTT.

The CDR3 bases are TGTGCCAGCAGTTTATTAGGAGGCCCCTACGAGCAGTACTTC. It translates to CASSLLGGPYEQYF. The chain recombines TRBV27 with TRBJ2-7; D may be TRBD2 (5 bases). The V end was cut by 1 base, the J end by 2 bases, with 9 bases between. This CDR3 has 14 amino acids. Germline V gene sequence: CDR1 MNHEY, CDR2 SMNVEV (reference sequence).

This chain joins TRBV23-1 and TRBJ2-3, with TRBD2 identical over 7 bases. TRBV23-1 is marked as an open reading frame, function uncertain. This CDR3 has 19 residues. V was pared by 8 bases and J by 8 bases, with 28 bases of the junction left unmatched. CDR3 nucleotides: TGCGCCAGCCGCCCCAAGAGCGCGGGAGCACCGGGATCTTATAGTACGCAGTATTTT. Amino acid sequence: CASRPKSAGAPGSYSTQYF.

Note on this clonotype: It may be a read error: a sequence one base away is much more abundant. V and J are TRBV12-3 or TRBV12-4 and TRBJ2-7; 7 nucleotides align to TRBD2. CDR3 length: 18 residues. Trimming at V came to 6 bases and at J to 0 bases, leaving 17 bases not matched to a gene. CDR3 protein: CASSPHSAGASLSYEQYF. Here the CDR3 DNA reads TGTGCCAGCAGCCCCCACTCCGCGGGAGCGTCCCTCTCCTACGAGCAGTACTTC.

This clonotype was counted at least ten times. The junction departs from germline at one end; a sequencing error may be responsible. This rearrangement joins TRBV20-1 to TRBJ2-1; TRBD2 agrees at 8 bases. The CDR3 loop spans 15 amino acids. The germline CDR1 and CDR2 sequences are DFQATT and SNEGSKA (reference sequence). CDR3 sequence reads: CSARDRGGRYNEHFF. CDR3 sequence (DNA): TGCAGTGCTAGAGATCGAGGCGGGAGGTACAATGAGCATTTCTTC.

This clonotype was found many times. The chain combines TRBV4-3 with TRBJ2-5; D unresolved. V lost 3 bases, J lost 1 base, and 9 bases lay in between. This CDR3 has 14 residues. Germline V gives CDR1 LGHNA, CDR2 YSLEER. CDR3 sequence reads: CASSQAWGQETQYF. The CDR3 DNA reads as TGCGCCAGCAGCCAGGCTTGGGGCCAAGAGACCCAGTACTTC.

This clonotype has a handful of counts. The rearrangement links TRBV20-1 to TRBJ2-7; 11 bases are shared with TRBD1. The CDR3 covers 14 residues. J lost 6 bases, V lost 3 bases, and 7 bases had no gene match. Germline assignment: CDR1 DFQATT and CDR2 SNEGSKA (reference sequence). CDR3 loop: CSARPGQGASEQYF. The CDR3 DNA follows: TGCAGTGCTAGGCCCGGACAGGGGGCTAGCGAGCAGTACTTC.

This clonotype was observed a handful of times. The rearrangement uses TRBV20-1 and TRBJ1-4; 10 nucleotides agree with TRBD1. V gave up 5 bases and J gave up 8 bases; unmatched junction bases: 8. The CDR3 loop spans 14 amino acids. Per the germline V gene, CDR1 is DFQATT and CDR2 is SNEGSKA (reference sequence). CDR3 amino acids: CSAYHRDRGEKLFF. Written as DNA, the CDR3 is TGCAGTGCTTACCACCGGGACAGGGGCGAAAAACTGTTTTTT.

About this clonotype: The junction departs from germline at one end; a sequencing error may be responsible. The CDR3 here is CASSLPGVTGELIF. CDR3 DNA: TGTGCCAGCAGCTTACCCGGAGTCACCGGGGAGCTGATTTTT. The chain uses TRBV7-8 and TRBJ2-2; D might be TRBD2 (5 bases). The germline gives CDR1 SGHVS, CDR2 FQNEAQ. The CDR3 sequence is 14 residues long.

This clonotype was picked up many times. The V gene is TRBV10-3, the J gene TRBJ2-5; D ambiguous. The CDR3 loop spans 12 amino acids. From germline, CDR1 is ENHRY and CDR2 SYGVKD. Trimming took 0 bases from V and 4 from J, leaving 3 bases between them. The DNA of the CDR3 is TGTGCCATCAGTGAGTCGTCAGAGACCCAGTACTTC. Protein product: CAISESSETQYF.

The CDR3 bases are TGTGCCAGCAGTGAACGGGGAGGATCAACTAATGAAAAACTGTTTTTT. Translated, it gives CASSERGGSTNEKLFF. The genes are TRBV25-1 and TRBJ1-4; D is ambiguous. Trimming shortened V by 2 bases and J by 0 bases, and 10 bases separated the two germline ends. CDR1 and CDR2 from the germline V gene are MGHDK and SYGVNS. The CDR3 loop spans 16 amino acids.

This clonotype came up many times. The chain combines TRBV20-1 with TRBJ2-7; 15 bases agree with TRBD2. J lost 6 bases, V lost 1 base, and 4 bases had no gene match. CDR3 length: 15 residues. Germline CDR1 and CDR2: DFQATT and SNEGSKA (reference sequence). CDR3 sequence reads: CSARAPGLAGGEQYF. CDR3 coding DNA: TGCAGTGCTAGAGCCCCGGGACTAGCGGGAGGCGAGCAGTACTTC.

This clonotype occurred many times. This chain joins TRBV6-5 and TRBJ2-3, with 9 bases fitting TRBD2. The trim removed 1 base at V and 1 base at J, leaving 0 bases unmatched. Germline lookup yields CDR1 MNHEY and CDR2 SVGAGI. CDR3 size: 15 residues. CDR3 DNA: TGTGCCAGCAGTTACTTAGCGGGAGGCACAGATACGCAGTATTTT. Its translation is CASSYLAGGTDTQYF.

This clonotype appeared many times. The chain couples TRBV7-9 to TRBJ1-1, with a weak D call TRBD1 (5 bases). The V end lost 0 bases, the J end lost 7 bases, and 12 bases lay between the germline ends. This CDR3 region has 14 residues. CDR1 SEHNR and CDR2 FQNEAQ come from the germline V gene (reference sequence). CDR3 region: CASSLAAGIGEAFF. The CDR3 DNA follows: TGTGCCAGCAGCTTAGCGGCAGGGATCGGTGAAGCTTTCTTT.

This clonotype occurred many times. The chain has TRBV30 and TRBJ1-4; 9 bases match TRBD1. The V gene end was trimmed by 5 bases and the J gene end by 0 bases; junction bases not matched to a gene: 1. Germline V gene lookup returns CDR1 GTSNPN and CDR2 SVGIG (reference sequence). The CDR3 runs to 14 residues. The CDR3 bases are TGTGCCTGGGGACAGGGGACAACTAATGAAAAACTGTTTTTT. Its translation is CAWGQGTTNEKLFF.

The sample holds many counts of this clonotype. The V gene is TRBV30, the J gene TRBJ1-4, with D uncertain. Germline CDR1 reads GTSNPN; CDR2 reads SVGIG (reference sequence). This CDR3 comprises 12 residues. The V and J ends lost 0 bases and 8 bases respectively, with 7 bases between them. DNA of the CDR3: TGTGCCTGGAGTGTCTTAGGCGAAAAACTGTTTTTT. The encoded protein is CAWSVLGEKLFF.

This clonotype was observed many times. The chain carries TRBV5-1 and TRBJ2-7; D not resolved. This CDR3 has 14 residues. In germline, CDR1 is SGHRS, CDR2 YFSETQ. The ends were cut back, 2 bases at V and 5 bases at J, with 14 bases in the middle. This CDR3 is CASSFQRGFDEQYF. DNA of the CDR3: TGCGCCAGCAGCTTCCAGCGTGGGTTCGACGAGCAGTACTTC.

This clonotype has at least ten counts. The rearrangement links TRBV6-5 to TRBJ1-6, with a possible D match to TRBD1 (5 bases). Trimming removed 2 bases from V and 9 bases from J, with 14 bases in between. The CDR3 totals 15 residues. Germline V gene sequence: CDR1 MNHEY, CDR2 SVGAGI. The CDR3 reads CASSYGPGRGSPLHF. CDR3 coding DNA: TGTGCCAGCAGTTACGGCCCGGGACGTGGTTCACCCCTCCACTTT.

This clonotype appeared many times. The chain uses TRBV12-3 or TRBV12-4 and TRBJ2-1; TRBD2 aligns across 10 bases. The CDR3 sequence is 15 residues long. The junction had 4 bases not matched to a gene; V was cut back by 2 bases and J by 6 bases. The CDR3 coding sequence is TGTGCCAGCAGTTTATTTGGGACTAGCGCCAATGAGCAGTTCTTC. Its protein product is CASSLFGTSANEQFF.

This clonotype appeared many times. The rearrangement links TRBV12-3 or TRBV12-4 to TRBJ2-7; D may be TRBD1 or TRBD2 (6 bases each). V gave up 5 bases and J gave up 6 bases, with 14 bases separating them. The CDR3 loop spans 13 amino acids. The CDR3 protein is CASSPGEQGEQYF. The CDR3 region has the DNA TGTGCCAGCAGTCCGGGGGAACAGGGCGAGCAGTACTTC.

This clonotype was found a few times. The chain employs TRBV11-2 and TRBJ2-7, with unresolved D. The germline V gene has CDR1 SGHAT and CDR2 FQNNGV. Trimming cost V 3 bases and J 0 bases, with 9 bases left between them. CDR3 length equals 14 residues. CDR3 sequence (DNA): TGTGCCAGCAGCTTTGTTATTAGCTCCTACGAGCAGTACTTC. This translates into CASSFVISSYEQYF.

This clonotype was observed at least ten times. This chain links TRBV4-1 with TRBJ2-7; the match to TRBD1 covers 8 bases. Trimming cost V 0 bases and J 7 bases; bases outside gene matches: 14. The germline CDR1 and CDR2 sequences are MGHRA and YSYEKL. CDR3 length: 17 amino acids. Here the CDR3 DNA reads TGCGCCAGCAGCCAAGATTGGACAGGGACGGGTACAGGGGAGCAGTACTTC. Protein product: CASSQDWTGTGTGEQYF.

V and J are TRBV5-6 and TRBJ2-7; 9 bases fit TRBD2. CDR3 length: 15 amino acids. Germline V CDR1 and CDR2: SGHDT, YYEEEE. With V trimmed by 4 bases and J by 1 base, 6 bases remained unmatched. Written as DNA, the CDR3 is TGTGCCAGCAGCATCGGACTAGCGTCTTCCTACGAGCAGTACTTC. Translating it yields CASSIGLASSYEQYF.

This clonotype showed up many times. The chain links TRBV5-1 to TRBJ2-1; D is perhaps TRBD2 (6 bases). V dropped 0 bases and J dropped 2 bases, with 15 bases sitting between them. The CDR3 is 17 residues long. Looked up from germline, CDR1 is SGHRS and CDR2 is YFSETQ. CDR3 sequence (DNA): TGCGCCAGCAGCTTGGTGGGGGTCGGGAGTACCTACAATGAGCAGTTCTTC. It is translated as CASSLVGVGSTYNEQFF.

This clonotype was counted ten times or more. The genes are TRBV4-3 and TRBJ2-7; D is undetermined. The germline V gene has CDR1 LGHNA and CDR2 YSLEER. The CDR3 loop spans 13 amino acids. V was shortened by 1 base and J by 3 bases, with 7 bases between the two germline ends. The CDR3 DNA is TGCGCCAGCAGCCAAGCTGAGCGCTACGAGCAGTACTTC. Amino acids: CASSQAERYEQYF.